This record covers a single TCR beta chain. The target antigen is unknown. This entry belongs to a study of cytomegalovirus exposure and HLA in healthy donors. The study's findings and limits: Despite most TCR sequences being rare, some public TCRs occurred in many donors. A later analysis linked a missense DCLRE1C variant to TCR beta V- and J-gene trimming. It was reported that TCR beta sequences correctly inferred the HLA-A and HLA-B alleles for most subjects. A few of the chains that were CMV-associated were confirmed in vitro to be specific for CMV antigens.

13 Jbeta primers and 60 Vbeta primers were used for the PCR. The method was immunoSEQ multiplex PCR; TCRdb's version includes in-frame clones alone and lacks a portion of them. Recorded for this sample: 25,000 to 40,000 clones. The receptor's source is a woman aged 35 to 49 in good health and CMV-seropositive. Sequenced input: PBMCs.

As DNA, the CDR3 is TGTGCCTGGAGTGTAGCGATTGCGAATGAGCAGTTCTTC. As protein: CAWSVAIANEQFF. The chain uses TRBV30 and TRBJ2-1, with unresolved D. The germline V gene encodes CDR1 GTSNPN and CDR2 SVGIG (reference sequence). V was trimmed by 0 bases and J by 7 bases, leaving 10 bases between them. This CDR3 is 13 amino acids long.